Listed here are 21 T cell receptor beta chains from one sample, sequenced in a study of blood T cell repertoires in COVID-19. This table comes from immunoSEQ multiplex PCR, and its TCRdb copy is limited to in-frame clones, with some not included. The repertoire holds fewer than 350,000 clones, 87% seen once, with roughly 6.2% in the top ten. Sequenced input: PBMCs or T cells enriched from blood (not recorded which). The source of these receptors is a woman aged 40 to 50 who had recovered from COVID-19.

The J gene is TRBJ1-5, the V gene TRBV7-2; D is unresolved. The length of the CDR3 is 15 residues. Trimming stripped 3 bases from V and 4 bases from J, with 13 bases between. From germline, CDR1 is SGHTA and CDR2 FQGNSA. The DNA of the CDR3 is TGTGCCAGCAGCTTCTCCCCCCCTACTAATCAGCCCCAGCATTTT. As protein: CASSFSPPTNQPQHF.

V usage is TRBV5-1 and J usage is TRBJ2-1; 7 nucleotides align to TRBD1. Germline V lookup: CDR1 SGHRS, CDR2 YFSETQ. The CDR3 has 17 amino acids. V shed 0 bases and J 1 base; nucleotides not matched to a gene: 7. CDR3 in amino acids: CASSLDATGYSYNEQFF. CDR3 sequence (DNA): TGCGCCAGCAGCTTGGATGCGACAGGGTATTCCTACAATGAGCAGTTCTTC. Using reference TRBV5-1 and TRBJ2-1 for the parts outside the CDR3, the full variable domain is KAGVTQTPRYLIKTRGQQVTLSCSPISGHRSVSWYQQTPGQGLQFLFEYFSETQRNKGNFPGRFSGRQFSNSRSEMNVSTLELGDSALYLCASSLDATGYSYNEQFFGPGTRLTVL.

The rearrangement uses TRBV7-2 and TRBJ2-1, with 8 bases lining up with TRBD2. The CDR3 spans 16 residues. Germline V lookup: CDR1 SGHTA, CDR2 FQGNSA. The ends lost 5 bases at V and 4 bases at J; junction bases unmatched: 10. CDR3 sequence: CASSPHAGGLYNEQFF. The CDR3, as DNA: TGTGCCAGCAGCCCTCACGCGGGGGGCCTATACAATGAGCAGTTCTTC.

This chain joins TRBV7-9 and TRBJ2-1; 8 bases match TRBD2. The length of the CDR3 is 12 residues. The J segment lost 12 bases and the V segment lost 5 bases, leaving 6 bases of the junction unmatched. Germline V gives CDR1 SEHNR, CDR2 FQNEAQ (reference sequence). The CDR3 loop is CASSPLAGGQFF. DNA for the CDR3: TGTGCCAGCAGCCCTCTTGCGGGAGGGCAGTTCTTC.

The CDR3 DNA reads as TGTGCCAGTATCCGGGACAGGGACAGGACCACTGAAGCTTTCTTT. It yields the protein CASIRDRDRTTEAFF. The chain is built from TRBV19 and TRBJ1-1; 9 bases agree with TRBD1. The CDR3 totals 15 residues. CDR1 and CDR2 (germline): LNHDA, SQIVND (reference sequence). With 7 bases clipped from V and 4 bases from J, the junction kept 10 bases outside the gene matches. The full variable domain, its missing parts supplied by reference TRBV19 and TRBJ1-1, is DGGITQSPKYLFRKEGQNVTLSCEQNLNHDAMYWYRQDPGQGLRLIYYSQIVNDFQKGDIAEGYSVSREKKESFPLTVTSAQKNPTAFYLCASIRDRDRTTEAFFGQGTRLTVV.

The V call is TRBV21-1, the J call TRBJ2-1; the tabulated D call, TRBD2, remains unverified against the DNA. TRBV21-1 constitutes a pseudogene. The CDR3 sequence is 16 residues long. The CDR3 DNA reads as TGTGCCAGCAGCAGTCGACTAGCCGTCTCCTACAATGAGCAGTTCTTC. As protein: CASSSRLAVSYNEQFF.

This clone was seen only once. V gene TRBV20-1 combines with J gene TRBJ1-2; D is ambiguous. CDR3 length: 11 amino acids. CDR1 is DFQATT, CDR2 SNEGSKA, per germline (reference sequence). The V gene lost 3 bases and the J gene lost 6 bases, with 8 bases spanning the gap. This chain's CDR3 is CSASSSNGYTF. The CDR3 DNA reads as TGCAGTGCTAGTTCGAGCAATGGCTACACCTTC.

The chain joins TRBV6-2 or TRBV6-3 to TRBJ1-5, with a weak D call TRBD1 (5 bases). Looked up from germline, CDR1 is MNHEY and CDR2 is SVGEGT. The CDR3 covers 14 residues. Trimming took off 2 bases at V and 0 bases at J, with 5 bases between the two ends. The CDR3 region has the DNA TGTGCCAGCAGTTACGACAGTAGCAATCAGCCCCAGCATTTT. The encoded protein is CASSYDSSNQPQHF.

This rearrangement joins TRBV2 to TRBJ2-2, with TRBD1 identical over 9 bases. V shed 5 bases and J 3 bases; nucleotides not matched to a gene: 7. Per the germline V gene, CDR1 is SNHLY and CDR2 is FYNNEI. There are 16 residues in the CDR3. In nucleotides, the CDR3 is TGTGCCAGCAGTCCTGGACAGGGGAGTTACACCGGGGAGCTGTTTTTT. As protein: CASSPGQGSYTGELFF.

The rearrangement links TRBV5-1 to TRBJ1-2; 7 bases line up with TRBD1. V was clipped by 7 bases and J by 2 bases; unmatched bases: 8. Germline lookup yields CDR1 SGHRS and CDR2 YFSETQ. The CDR3 has 14 amino acids. The CDR3 DNA sequence: TGCGCCAGCGCTCAGACAGGGACCAACTATGGCTACACCTTC. Translation gives CASAQTGTNYGYTF. The full variable domain, rest sourced from reference TRBV5-1 and TRBJ1-2, is KAGVTQTPRYLIKTRGQQVTLSCSPISGHRSVSWYQQTPGQGLQFLFEYFSETQRNKGNFPGRFSGRQFSNSRSEMNVSTLELGDSALYLCASAQTGTNYGYTFGSGTRLTVV.

The DNA of the CDR3 is TGTGCCAGCAGTTTTAAGGGACTCAACTACAATGAGCAGTTCTTC. Protein sequence: CASSFKGLNYNEQFF. The chain employs TRBV27 and TRBJ2-1; TRBD2 is a possible D gene (6 bases). The CDR3 contains 15 residues. V was clipped by 3 bases and J by 3 bases, with 12 bases between them. CDR1 is MNHEY, CDR2 SMNVEV, per germline (reference sequence).

The rearrangement joins TRBV9 to TRBJ2-1; 10 nucleotides agree with TRBD2. The CDR3 length is 16 residues. Germline loops: CDR1 SGDLS, CDR2 YYNGEE. V lost 3 bases, J lost 7 bases, and 10 bases stayed unmatched. The CDR3 DNA follows: TGTGCCAGCAGCGGTTTAGCGGGAGGCCACCGGAATGAGCAGTTCTTC. This translates into CASSGLAGGHRNEQFF.

The chain is built from TRBV14 and TRBJ2-3, with a weak D call TRBD2 (5 bases). With 0 bases removed from V and 2 bases from J, the gap between germline ends came to 9 bases. Germline V gene lookup returns CDR1 SGHDN and CDR2 FVKESK. The CDR3 length is 15 residues. CDR3: CASSQERVATDTQYF. The CDR3 region has the DNA TGTGCCAGCAGCCAAGAGAGGGTAGCCACAGATACGCAGTATTTT. Based on the CDR3 plus reference TRBV14 and TRBJ2-3, the full variable domain is EAGVTQFPSHSVIEKGQTVTLRCDPISGHDNLYWYRRVMGKEIKFLLHFVKESKQDESGMPNNRFLAERTGGTYSTLKVQPAELEDSGVYFCASSQERVATDTQYFGPGTRLTVL.

The genes are TRBV6-2 or TRBV6-3 and TRBJ2-3, with D maybe TRBD2 (6 bases). V shed 2 bases and J shed 5 bases, with 14 bases lying between them. The germline gives CDR1 MNHEY, CDR2 SVGEGT. This CDR3 comprises 15 residues. The CDR3 is CASSYMGGRGDTQYF. As DNA, the CDR3 is TGTGCCAGCAGTTACATGGGGGGAAGGGGAGATACGCAGTATTTT.

The rearrangement uses TRBV18 and TRBJ2-5; D is perhaps TRBD1 (6 bases). CDR1 and CDR2 from the germline V gene are KGHSH and LQKENI. The V end lost 3 bases, the J end lost 6 bases, and 17 bases lay between the germline ends. CDR3 size: 15 residues. In DNA form, the CDR3 reads TGTGCCAGCTCACCCACCGATTTCAGGGGAAAGACCCAGTACTTC. Translation: CASSPTDFRGKTQYF.

The J gene is TRBJ1-2, the V gene TRBV9, with D possibly matching TRBD1 (5 bases). Trimming cost V 3 bases and J 8 bases, with 17 bases left between them. CDR1 and CDR2 (germline): SGDLS, YYNGEE. This CDR3 comprises 14 residues. The CDR3 nucleotides read TGTGCCAGCAGCGAGGGGCCCTATGACGGCGGCTACACCTTC. Its translation is CASSEGPYDGGYTF. The whole variable domain, filled in from reference TRBV9 and TRBJ1-2, reads DSGVTQTPKHLITATGQRVTLRCSPRSGDLSVYWYQQSLDQGLQFLIQYYNGEERAKGNILERFSAQQFPDLHSELNLSSLELGDSALYFCASSEGPYDGGYTFGSGTRLTVV.

This clone showed up just once. V and J are TRBV19 and TRBJ2-7, with 7 bases identical to TRBD1. Germline loops: CDR1 LNHDA, CDR2 SQIVND (reference sequence). The CDR3 spans 16 residues. Germline trimming cut 4 bases from V and 3 bases from J; bases unmatched to any gene: 12. CDR3 nucleotides: TGTGCCAGTAGTAGCAAACAGGGGACGGCTAGCTACGAGCAGTACTTC. It encodes CASSSKQGTASYEQYF.

The chain is built from TRBV7-9 and TRBJ2-1, with D perhaps matching TRBD1 (6 bases). Per germline, CDR1 SEHNR and CDR2 FQNEAQ (reference sequence). The V and J ends lost 4 bases and 4 bases respectively, with 8 bases between them. The CDR3 extends over 13 amino acids. CDR3 DNA sequence: TGTGCCAGCAGCTCAGACAGGTACAATGAGCAGTTCTTC. This codes for CASSSDRYNEQFF.

The V and J genes are TRBV7-6 and TRBJ2-5; possible D gene TRBD1, 6 bases. The CDR3 runs to 16 residues. Between the trimmed V and J ends, which lost 5 bases and 5 bases, there was a span of 21 bases. Germline V gives CDR1 SGHVS, CDR2 FNYEAQ. The CDR3 spells CASSPLGGLSGETQYF. For the CDR3, the DNA is TGTGCCAGCAGCCCCCTAGGGGGATTGAGTGGGGAGACCCAGTACTTC.

V and J are TRBV7-3 and TRBJ2-3; TRBD2 is a possible D gene (5 bases). This CDR3 spans 13 amino acids. Per the germline V gene, CDR1 is SGHTA and CDR2 is FQGTGA. Deletions cut 4 bases from V and 8 bases from J, with 13 bases between. CDR3 sequence (DNA): TGTGCCAGCAGCTCGACTCCCGAGGGTACGCAGTATTTT. Its protein is CASSSTPEGTQYF.

CDR3 residues: CASGPGQPAKNIQYF. The CDR3 nucleotides are TGTGCCAGCGGACCGGGACAGCCAGCCAAAAACATTCAGTACTTC. The rearrangement links TRBV28 to TRBJ2-4; 7 bases are shared with TRBD1. Trimming at V came to 8 bases and at J to 0 bases, leaving 7 bases not matched to a gene. The germline CDR1 and CDR2 sequences are MDHEN and SYDVKM. This CDR3 is 15 amino acids long.